This T cell receptor (beta chain) appears in the sequencing data of a study of shared clonotypes between healthy human individuals. Study results and caveats: Relative to memory subsets, naive subsets generally showed larger estimated richness.

Data came from immunoSEQ multiplex PCR; TCRdb stores just in-frame clones and leaves some out. The table includes roughly 2,500,000 clones, 93% detected once. As regards this clone: Its target is unknown.

This clonotype was obtained from a young man in good health. Some clones in this sample may be carry-over from other donors' samples. Source material: naive CD4+ T cells from PBMCs. Documented subset: CD45RA+ positively selected.

The CDR3 DNA reads as TGTGCCAGCAGTGAACTGCTGGGGGAGACCCAGTACTTC. It encodes CASSELLGETQYF. The chain couples TRBV6-1 to TRBJ2-5; the D is unclear. Trimming removed 2 bases at V and 5 bases at J, with 9 bases between. CDR1 MNHNS and CDR2 SASEGT come from the germline V gene. This CDR3 has 13 amino acids.